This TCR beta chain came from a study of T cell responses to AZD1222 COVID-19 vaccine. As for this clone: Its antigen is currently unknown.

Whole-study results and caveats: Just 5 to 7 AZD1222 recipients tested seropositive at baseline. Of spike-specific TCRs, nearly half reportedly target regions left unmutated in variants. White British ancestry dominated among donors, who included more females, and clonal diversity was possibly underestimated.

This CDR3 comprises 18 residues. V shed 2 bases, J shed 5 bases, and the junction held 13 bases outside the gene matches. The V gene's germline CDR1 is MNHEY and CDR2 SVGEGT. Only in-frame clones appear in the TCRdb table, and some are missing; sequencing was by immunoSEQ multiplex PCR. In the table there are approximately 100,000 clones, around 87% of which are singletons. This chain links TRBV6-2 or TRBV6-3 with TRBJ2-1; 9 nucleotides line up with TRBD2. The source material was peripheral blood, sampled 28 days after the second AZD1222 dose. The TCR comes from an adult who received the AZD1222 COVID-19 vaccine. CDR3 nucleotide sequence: TGTGCCAGCAGTTACCCAAGGTTTGGCGGGAGGGTAAACAATGAGCAGTTCTTC. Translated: CASSYPRFGGRVNNEQFF.